This T cell receptor (beta chain) was captured by sequencing in a study of siplizumab effects on memory and regulatory T cells. Study-wide points: Mean Treg-derived proportions of mappable alloreactive CD4+ clones were just under 70% for siplizumab and 25% to 30% for controls.

This CDR3 comprises 13 residues. Trimming cost V 6 bases and J 6 bases; bases outside gene matches: 4. The germline V gene encodes CDR1 MNHNY and CDR2 SVGAGI (reference sequence). As regards this clone: Its specificity is not known.

TCRdb keeps only in-frame clones here, not all; method: immunoSEQ multiplex PCR. The table lists about 100,000 clones, less than 95% of them singletons. The sequencing sample was made of Tregs sorted from blood. The sequence came from a human donor in good health. V usage is TRBV6-6 and J usage is TRBJ1-5; the match to TRBD1 covers 8 bases. The CDR3 loop is CASRAQGGQPQHF. The CDR3, as DNA: TGTGCCAGCAGAGCACAGGGGGGTCAGCCCCAGCATTTT.